This T cell receptor beta chain was profiled in a study of shared clonotypes between healthy human individuals. The wider study: With ages of 18 to 49, the donors were two women and a few men. Findings and caveats of the study: When naive CD4 clonotypes were compared across a few donors, about 4.8% were shared.

Assay used: immunoSEQ multiplex PCR; TCRdb lists only in-frame clones, some missing. Of about 2.4 million clones in the sample, more than 85% were seen once. As concerns this clone: Its matching antigen is unknown.

CDR3 length: 12 residues. From germline, CDR1 is MNHNS and CDR2 SASEGT. Trimming stripped 6 bases from V and 4 bases from J, with 7 bases between. The sequenced sample consisted of naive CD4+ T cells from PBMCs. Subset of the sample: CD45RA+ positively selected. The receptor was derived from a man younger than 35 in good health. Some clones in this sample may be carry-over from other donors' samples. V usage is TRBV6-1 and J usage is TRBJ2-1; D uncertain. DNA of the CDR3: TGTGCCAGCAGCCTAGGGTACAATGAGCAGTTCTTC. Its translation is CASSLGYNEQFF.